This TCR beta chain was observed in a study of blood T cell repertoires in COVID-19 (dated by TCRdb to the early 2020s). Broadly, across the study: Samples covering the acute and convalescent phases of COVID-19 were provided by collaborators in the United States, Italy and Spain. The material from the prospective study consisted of cDNA or gDNA derived from T cells, B-cell-depleted T cells, or PBMCs. Deeply sampled blood TCRbeta repertoires from subjects exposed to, actively infected with, or recovered from COVID-19 were included in the dataset. A freely available public database, intended as a resource for researchers studying the immune response to SARS-CoV-2, is where the repertoires were released. The samples were drawn from two sources: the first 160 participants of the ongoing ImmuneRACE study, and 950 to 1,500 subjects contributed by 6 global collaborators. Sample metadata almost always included a de-identified subject ID, COVID-19 status, age in years and sex. Where available, HLA class I and class II types were obtained from metadata supplied by the sample provider rather than from assay-based typing.

CDR1 is given as LNHDA and CDR2 as SQIVND, both from the germline V gene (reference sequence). The CDR3, from cysteine to phenylalanine, totals 15 residues. CDR3 DNA is the only sequence kept; it has 45 bases, read in frame from the first base. V and J are truncated by 7 bases and 0 bases respectively, leaving an intervening sequence of 14 bases. The collaborating institutions used their own protocols to collect whole blood in K2EDTA tubes. For TCRbeta analysis, collaborator samples were shipped as frozen whole blood, as isolated PBMCs, or as DNA extracted from either sample type. Regarding this clone: It lacks a known antigen. Base qualities are not recorded, but no much larger clone differs from it by a single base.

On the study overall, not on this receptor specifically: The amount of clinical and demographic metadata varied by source and participant and was provided uncurated.

TCRbeta CDR3 regions were amplified from genomic DNA by means of the immunoSEQ Assay, a bias-controlled multiplex PCR. Turning to the authors' computational methods: The number of nucleated cells in each sample was estimated from the amplification of reference gene primers within the assay. To quantify the absolute abundance of each unique TCRbeta CDR3 rearrangement, sequence reads were collapsed and filtered. For each sample, productive Simpson clonality was calculated as the square root of Simpson's diversity index over productive rearrangements. Held by TCRdb, this immuneACCESS table contains in-frame sequences only and omits some clones. Under half of the omission traces to an unresolved V gene where checked; the cause of the rest is unknown. For V, J and clone size, that table is used; D and trimming come from the DNA. The sample contains 6,000 to 8,000 clones, approximately 80% of them found a single time. The ten largest account for about 30% of the sample.

The sequence derives from a human donor in a cohort sampled during active COVID-19. The sequencing sample was made of peripheral blood. This sequence uses TRBV19 and TRBJ2-3, with no D gene named confidently. The encoded CDR3 is CASKPNPPSTDTQYF. The nucleotide sequence is given as TGTGCCAGTAAACCTAACCCCCCGAGCACAGATACGCAGTATTTT.